This entry lists 9 T cell receptor beta chains sequenced from one sample in a study of blood T cell repertoires in COVID-19. The method was immunoSEQ multiplex PCR; TCRdb's version includes in-frame clones alone and lacks a portion of them. Here the sample spans roughly 200,000 clones, about 90% being singletons. The sample was PBMCs or T cells enriched from blood (not recorded which). These receptor sequences come from a man aged 30 to 39 who had recovered from COVID-19.

The rearrangement joins TRBV7-9 to TRBJ1-4, with D unclear. The CDR3 is 15 residues long. The germline V gene encodes CDR1 SEHNR and CDR2 FQNEAQ (reference sequence). V was shortened by 1 base and J by 3 bases, with 9 bases between the two germline ends. CDR3 residues: CASSLGGQSNEKLFF. CDR3 in DNA: TGTGCCAGCAGCTTAGGTGGTCAGTCTAATGAAAAACTGTTTTTT.

This chain joins TRBV10-3 and TRBJ2-3; D perhaps matches TRBD2 (7 bases). The CDR3 contains 14 residues. Between the trimmed V and J ends, which lost 8 bases and 0 bases, there was a span of 12 bases. The germline CDR1 and CDR2 sequences are ENHRY and SYGVKD. CDR3 sequence reads: CAIRRGASTDTQYF. The CDR3 DNA sequence: TGTGCCATCCGACGGGGGGCTAGCACAGATACGCAGTATTTT.

This clone was seen just once. CDR3 in DNA: TGTGCCTGGACTCCCTACCTAGGGGCCGGAAACACCATATATTTT. Translating gives CAWTPYLGAGNTIYF. The rearrangement joins TRBV30 to TRBJ1-3; possibly TRBD1 for D (5 bases). The V gene's germline CDR1 is GTSNPN and CDR2 SVGIG (reference sequence). Trimming removed 4 bases at V and 4 bases at J, with 17 bases between. This CDR3 comprises 15 residues.

This chain connects TRBV6-5 to TRBJ2-5; D may be TRBD1 (5 bases). CDR3 length: 14 residues. The germline V gene has CDR1 MNHEY and CDR2 SVGAGI. With 7 bases removed from V and 0 bases from J, the gap between germline ends came to 12 bases. The CDR3 here is CASTIDRYQETQYF. The CDR3 coding sequence is TGTGCCAGCACTATTGACAGATACCAAGAGACCCAGTACTTC.

This chain joins TRBV5-1 and TRBJ1-1, with 11 bases that match TRBD1. The CDR3 length is 16 residues. Trimming cost V 4 bases and J 2 bases; bases outside gene matches: 7. Germline CDR1 SGHRS, CDR2 YFSETQ. The CDR3 sequence: CASSTGTGGSNTEAFF. The CDR3 nucleotides read TGCGCCAGCAGCACCGGGACAGGGGGTTCAAACACTGAAGCTTTCTTT.

The V gene is TRBV3-1 (or the pseudogene TRBV3-2), the J gene TRBJ2-5; D is possibly TRBD2 (6 bases). The CDR3 runs 17 residues. Trimming stripped 2 bases from V and 2 bases from J, with 18 bases between. The V gene's germline CDR1 is LGHDT and CDR2 YNNKEL (reference sequence). CDR3: CASSQYFSSEGQETQYF. The CDR3 coding sequence is TGTGCCAGCAGCCAATATTTTTCGTCGGAGGGACAAGAGACCCAGTACTTC.

Concerning this clone: The sample carries other DNA sequences with the same CDR3. This sequence joins TRBV4-1 and TRBJ1-1; D is ambiguous. Trimming pared 1 base from V and 1 base from J, leaving 4 bases between. The length of the CDR3 is 13 residues. CDR1 MGHRA and CDR2 YSYEKL come from the germline V gene. The CDR3 coding sequence is TGCGCCAGCAGCCAAGGGCAGAACACTGAAGCTTTCTTT. Protein sequence: CASSQGQNTEAFF.

This chain connects TRBV2 to TRBJ2-5; 12 bases fit TRBD1. CDR3 length: 15 residues. Germline lookup yields CDR1 SNHLY and CDR2 FYNNEI. V shed 4 bases, J shed 3 bases, and the junction held 3 bases outside the gene matches. The CDR3 sequence is CASSVGTGGEETQYF. CDR3 DNA: TGTGCCAGCAGTGTTGGGACAGGGGGCGAAGAGACCCAGTACTTC.

The chain employs TRBV5-4 and TRBJ2-7; D perhaps matches TRBD1 (7 bases). V lost 4 bases and J 2 bases, leaving 22 bases between the germline ends. Germline V CDR1 and CDR2: SGHNT, YYREEE (reference sequence). The length of the CDR3 is 17 residues. CDR3 coding DNA: TGTGCCAGCAGCCCCCTGGAGGGGGCGCAGACTACCTACGAGCAGTACTTC. It translates to CASSPLEGAQTTYEQYF.